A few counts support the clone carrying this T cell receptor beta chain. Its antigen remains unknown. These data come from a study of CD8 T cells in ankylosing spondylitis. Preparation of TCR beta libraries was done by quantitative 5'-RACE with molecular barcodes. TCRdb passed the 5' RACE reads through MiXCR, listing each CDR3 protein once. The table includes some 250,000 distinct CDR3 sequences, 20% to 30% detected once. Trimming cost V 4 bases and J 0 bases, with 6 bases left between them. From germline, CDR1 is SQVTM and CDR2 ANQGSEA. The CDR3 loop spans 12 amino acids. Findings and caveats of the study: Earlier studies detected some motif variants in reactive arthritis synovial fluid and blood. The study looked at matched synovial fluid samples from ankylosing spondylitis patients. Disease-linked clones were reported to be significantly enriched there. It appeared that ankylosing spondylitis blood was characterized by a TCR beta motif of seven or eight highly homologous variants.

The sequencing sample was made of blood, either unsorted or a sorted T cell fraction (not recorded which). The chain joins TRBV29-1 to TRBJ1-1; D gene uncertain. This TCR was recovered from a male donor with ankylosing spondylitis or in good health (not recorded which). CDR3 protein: CSVVQMNTEAFF. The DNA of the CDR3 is TGCAGCGTTGTACAAATGAACACTGAAGCTTTCTTT.